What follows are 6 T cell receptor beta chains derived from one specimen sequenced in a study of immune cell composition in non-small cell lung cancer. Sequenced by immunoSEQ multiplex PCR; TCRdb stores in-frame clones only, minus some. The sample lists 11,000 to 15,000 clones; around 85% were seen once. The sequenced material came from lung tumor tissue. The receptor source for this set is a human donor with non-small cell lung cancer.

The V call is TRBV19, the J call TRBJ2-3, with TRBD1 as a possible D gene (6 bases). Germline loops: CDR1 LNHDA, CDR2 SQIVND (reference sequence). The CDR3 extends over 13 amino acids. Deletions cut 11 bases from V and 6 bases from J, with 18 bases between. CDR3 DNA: TGTGCCTCTAAGGAACAGGGAGCGGATACGCAGTATTTT. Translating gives CASKEQGADTQYF.

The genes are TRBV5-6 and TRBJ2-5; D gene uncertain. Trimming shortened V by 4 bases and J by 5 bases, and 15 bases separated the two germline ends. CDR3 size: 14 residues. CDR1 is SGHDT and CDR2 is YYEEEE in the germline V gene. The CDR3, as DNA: TGTGCCAGCAGCACCCCGGGCCTCAGGGAGACCCAGTACTTC. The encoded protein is CASSTPGLRETQYF.

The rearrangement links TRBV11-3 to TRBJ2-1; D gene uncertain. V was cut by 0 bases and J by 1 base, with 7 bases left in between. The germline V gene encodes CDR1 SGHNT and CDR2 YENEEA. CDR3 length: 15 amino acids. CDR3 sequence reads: CASSLEEGSYNEQFF. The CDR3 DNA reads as TGTGCCAGCAGCTTAGAGGAAGGTTCCTACAATGAGCAGTTCTTC.

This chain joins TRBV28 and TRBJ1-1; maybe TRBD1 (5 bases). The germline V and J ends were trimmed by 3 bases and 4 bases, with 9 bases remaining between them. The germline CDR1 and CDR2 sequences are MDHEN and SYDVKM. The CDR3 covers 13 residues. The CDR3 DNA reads TGTGCCAGCAGTTTTCAGGGAGGCACTGAAGCTTTCTTT. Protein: CASSFQGGTEAFF.

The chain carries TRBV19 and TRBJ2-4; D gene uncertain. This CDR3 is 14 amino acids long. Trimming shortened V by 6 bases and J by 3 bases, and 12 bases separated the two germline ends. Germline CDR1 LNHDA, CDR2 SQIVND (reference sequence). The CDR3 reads CASRGTLVKNIQYF. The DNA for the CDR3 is TGTGCCAGTAGGGGAACTCTTGTCAAAAACATTCAGTACTTC.

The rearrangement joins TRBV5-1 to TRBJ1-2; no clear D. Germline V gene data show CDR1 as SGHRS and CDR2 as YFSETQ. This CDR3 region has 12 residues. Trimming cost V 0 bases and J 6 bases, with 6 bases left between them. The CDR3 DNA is TGCGCCAGCAGCTTGGATAGGGATGGCTACACCTTC. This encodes CASSLDRDGYTF.